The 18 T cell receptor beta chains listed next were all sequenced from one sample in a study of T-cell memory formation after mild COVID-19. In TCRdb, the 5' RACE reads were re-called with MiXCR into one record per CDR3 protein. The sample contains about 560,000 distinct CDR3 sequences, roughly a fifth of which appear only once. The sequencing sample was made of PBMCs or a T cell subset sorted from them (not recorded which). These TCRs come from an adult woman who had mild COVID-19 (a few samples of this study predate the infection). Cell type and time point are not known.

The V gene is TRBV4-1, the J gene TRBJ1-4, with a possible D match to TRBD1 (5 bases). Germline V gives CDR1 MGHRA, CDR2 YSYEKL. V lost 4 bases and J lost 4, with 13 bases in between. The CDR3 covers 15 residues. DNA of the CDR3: TGCGCCAGCAGCCCCCCCCGGGGGAATAATGAAAAACTGTTTTTT. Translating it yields CASSPPRGNNEKLFF.

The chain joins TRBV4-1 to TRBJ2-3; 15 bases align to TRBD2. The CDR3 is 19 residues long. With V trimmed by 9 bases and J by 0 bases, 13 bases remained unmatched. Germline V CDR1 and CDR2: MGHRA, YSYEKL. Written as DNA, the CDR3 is TGCGCCAGTCGTAGGCCGGGACTAGCGGGGGGCCCAAGCACAGATACGCAGTATTTT. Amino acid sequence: CASRRPGLAGGPSTDTQYF.

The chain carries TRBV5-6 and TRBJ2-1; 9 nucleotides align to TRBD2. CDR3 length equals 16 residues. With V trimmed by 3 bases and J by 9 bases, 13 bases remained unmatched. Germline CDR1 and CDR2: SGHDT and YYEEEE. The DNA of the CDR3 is TGTGCCAGCAGCTCCTCTAGCGGGACATGGGGAAGTGAGCAGTTCTTC. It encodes CASSSSSGTWGSEQFF.

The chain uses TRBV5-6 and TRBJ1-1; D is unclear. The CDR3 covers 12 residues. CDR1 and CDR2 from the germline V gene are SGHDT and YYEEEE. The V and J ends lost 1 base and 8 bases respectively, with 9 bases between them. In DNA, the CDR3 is TGTGCCAGCAGCTTGTCCGGTCCGGAAGCTTTCTTT. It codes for CASSLSGPEAFF.

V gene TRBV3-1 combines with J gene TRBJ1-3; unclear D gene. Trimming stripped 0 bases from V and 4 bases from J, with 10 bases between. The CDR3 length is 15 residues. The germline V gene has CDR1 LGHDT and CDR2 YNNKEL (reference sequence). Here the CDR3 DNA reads TGTGCCAGCAGCCAAGATGTCTTAGGGGGAAACACCATATATTTT. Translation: CASSQDVLGGNTIYF.

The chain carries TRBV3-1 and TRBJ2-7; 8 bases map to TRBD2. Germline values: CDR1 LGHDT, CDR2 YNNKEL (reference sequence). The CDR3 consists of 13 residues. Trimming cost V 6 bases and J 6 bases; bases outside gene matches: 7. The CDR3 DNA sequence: TGTGCCAGCAGTGCGGCGGGAGGAGGCGAGCAGTACTTC. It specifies CASSAAGGGEQYF.

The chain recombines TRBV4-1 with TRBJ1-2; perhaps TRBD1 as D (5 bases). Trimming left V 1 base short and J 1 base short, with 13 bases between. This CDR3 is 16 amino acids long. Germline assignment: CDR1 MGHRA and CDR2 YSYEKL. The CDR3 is CASSQARLGVNYGYTF. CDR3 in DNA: TGCGCCAGCAGCCAAGCGCGCTTAGGGGTTAACTATGGCTACACCTTC.

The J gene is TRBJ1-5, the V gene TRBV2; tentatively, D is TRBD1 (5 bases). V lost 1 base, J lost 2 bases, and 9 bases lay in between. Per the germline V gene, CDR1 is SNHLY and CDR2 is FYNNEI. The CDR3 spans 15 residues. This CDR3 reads CASSEVGARNQPQHF. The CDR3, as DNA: TGTGCCAGCAGTGAAGTAGGGGCTCGCAATCAGCCCCAGCATTTT.

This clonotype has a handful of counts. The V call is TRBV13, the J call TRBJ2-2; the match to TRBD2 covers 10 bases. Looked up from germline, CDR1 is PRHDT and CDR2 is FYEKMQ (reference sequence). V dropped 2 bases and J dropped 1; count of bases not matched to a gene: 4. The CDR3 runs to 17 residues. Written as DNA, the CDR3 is TGTGCCAGCAGCTTAATCGGACTAGCGGAGAACACCGGGGAGCTGTTTTTT. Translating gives CASSLIGLAENTGELFF.

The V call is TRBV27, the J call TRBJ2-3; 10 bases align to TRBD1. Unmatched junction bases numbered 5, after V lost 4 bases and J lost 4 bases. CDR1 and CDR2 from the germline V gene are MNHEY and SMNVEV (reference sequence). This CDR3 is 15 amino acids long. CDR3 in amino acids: CASSSDRGFSDTQYF. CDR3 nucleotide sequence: TGTGCCAGCAGTTCGGACAGGGGGTTTTCAGATACGCAGTATTTT.

This chain's CDR3 is CASSVDLGGRETQYF. DNA of the CDR3: TGTGCCAGCAGCGTAGACTTGGGGGGCCGGGAGACCCAGTACTTC. The rearrangement joins TRBV9 to TRBJ2-5; D tentatively reads TRBD1 or TRBD2 (6 bases each). Trimming cost V 0 bases and J 5 bases, with 14 bases left between them. The germline V gene encodes CDR1 SGDLS and CDR2 YYNGEE. The CDR3 is made up of 15 amino acids.

CDR3 protein: CASSEPGAYGYTF. The CDR3 DNA sequence: TGTGCCAGCAGTGAACCAGGGGCCTATGGCTACACCTTC. This chain links TRBV2 with TRBJ1-2; TRBD1 might be the D (6 bases). This CDR3 has 13 residues. Germline loops: CDR1 SNHLY, CDR2 FYNNEI. Trimming took 2 bases from V and 4 from J, leaving 8 bases between them.

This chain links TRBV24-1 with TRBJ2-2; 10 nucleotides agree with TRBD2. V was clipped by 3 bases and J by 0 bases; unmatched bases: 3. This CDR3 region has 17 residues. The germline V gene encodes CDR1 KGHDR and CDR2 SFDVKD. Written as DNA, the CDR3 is TGTGCCACCAGTGATCTCAGCGGGGGGGCGAACACCGGGGAGCTGTTTTTT. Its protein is CATSDLSGGANTGELFF.

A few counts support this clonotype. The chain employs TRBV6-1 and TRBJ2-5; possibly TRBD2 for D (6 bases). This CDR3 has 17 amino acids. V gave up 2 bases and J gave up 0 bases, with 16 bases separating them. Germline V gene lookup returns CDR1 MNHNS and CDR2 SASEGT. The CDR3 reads CASSEMGGPTYQETQYF. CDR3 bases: TGTGCCAGCAGTGAAATGGGAGGACCTACGTACCAAGAGACCCAGTACTTC.

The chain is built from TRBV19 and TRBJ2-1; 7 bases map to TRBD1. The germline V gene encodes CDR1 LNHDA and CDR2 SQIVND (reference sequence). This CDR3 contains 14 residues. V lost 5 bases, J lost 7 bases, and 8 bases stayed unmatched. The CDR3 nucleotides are TGTGCCAGTAGTTCCTTGGACAGGCCTAATGAGCAGTTCTTC. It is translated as CASSSLDRPNEQFF. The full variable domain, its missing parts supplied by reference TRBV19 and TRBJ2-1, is DGGITQSPKYLFRKEGQNVTLSCEQNLNHDAMYWYRQDPGQGLRLIYYSQIVNDFQKGDIAEGYSVSREKKESFPLTVTSAQKNPTAFYLCASSSLDRPNEQFFGPGTRLTVL.

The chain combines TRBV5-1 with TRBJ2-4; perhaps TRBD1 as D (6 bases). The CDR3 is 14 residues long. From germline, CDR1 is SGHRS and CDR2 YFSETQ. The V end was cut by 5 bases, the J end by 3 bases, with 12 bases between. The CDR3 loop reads CASRQGMSKNIQYF. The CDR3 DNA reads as TGCGCCAGCAGGCAGGGGATGAGCAAAAACATTCAGTACTTC.

The CDR3 nucleotides read TGTGCCAGCAGCCCAGGGACGGACACGAGAGGCTACACCTTC. This encodes CASSPGTDTRGYTF. The chain is built from TRBV7-2 and TRBJ1-2; perhaps TRBD1 as D (5 bases). CDR3 size: 14 residues. V lost 5 bases to trimming and J lost 8 bases, with 18 bases between them. CDR1 and CDR2 (germline): SGHTA, FQGNSA.

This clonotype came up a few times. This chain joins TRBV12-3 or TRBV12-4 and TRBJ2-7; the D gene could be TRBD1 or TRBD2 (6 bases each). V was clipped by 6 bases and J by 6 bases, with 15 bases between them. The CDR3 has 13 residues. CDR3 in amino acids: CASSMGGSAEQYF. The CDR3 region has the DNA TGTGCCAGCAGCATGGGGGGCTCTGCCGAGCAGTACTTC.